The T cell receptor (beta chain) under discussion was sequenced for a study of multiple sclerosis patients with progressive multifocal leukoencephalopathy. Only in-frame clones appear in the TCRdb table, and some are missing; sequencing was by immunoSEQ multiplex PCR. Altogether about 30,000 clones are present, 92% being singletons, with the ten largest covering 1.5% to 2.5%. With respect to this clone: What it binds is not known.

The study's findings and limits: Lower normalized Shannon entropy suggested reduced TRB diversity in most PML patients.

Losses at the gene ends were 5 bases for V and 4 bases for J; bases not matched to a gene: 6. This CDR3 is 14 amino acids long. Germline assignment: CDR1 MNHNS and CDR2 SASEGT. Time point specified: before natalizumab initiation. The T0 samples predate the first natalizumab infusion. The material sequenced was PBMCs. This TCR was sampled from a man aged 25 to 45 with multiple sclerosis. V and J are TRBV6-1 and TRBJ2-7, with TRBD1 matching over 9 bases. CDR3 in DNA: TGTGCCAGCAGTCGGACAGGGGACCTATACGAGCAGTACTTC. Translated, it gives CASSRTGDLYEQYF.